Below are 18 T cell receptor beta chains sequenced from a single sample in a study of control samples from healthy donors and cancer patients. The repertoire was sequenced with immunoSEQ multiplex PCR; TCRdb's copy has only in-frame clones and lacks some. The sample has 100,000 to 150,000 clones, about nine tenths seen once. Sequences were obtained from blood. These receptor sequences come from a man in his forties in good health.

The chain uses TRBV5-1 and TRBJ2-1; no definite D call. The CDR3 totals 18 residues. Germline values: CDR1 SGHRS, CDR2 YFSETQ. Trimming removed 0 bases from V and 3 bases from J, with 19 bases in between. CDR3 in amino acids: CASSLGSQGWADYNEQFF. CDR3 in DNA: TGCGCCAGCAGCTTGGGGAGCCAAGGGTGGGCAGACTACAATGAGCAGTTCTTC.

The chain links TRBV15 to TRBJ2-5; 10 bases map to TRBD2. CDR1 is LNHNV and CDR2 is YYDKDF in the germline V gene (reference sequence). The junction had 5 bases not matched to a gene; V was cut back by 5 bases and J by 2 bases. This CDR3 has 15 residues. The CDR3 DNA reads as TGTGCCACCAGCGTTGGACTAGCGGTTCAAGAGACCCAGTACTTC. Translation gives CATSVGLAVQETQYF.

In this sample, this clone turned up once. This chain joins TRBV7-8 and TRBJ2-1; the D gene is possibly TRBD1 (7 bases). CDR1 and CDR2 (germline): SGHVS, FQNEAQ. The V end was cut by 7 bases, the J end by 8 bases, with 24 bases between. The CDR3 loop spans 16 amino acids. CDR3 nucleotide sequence: TGTGCCAGCATCAAGAACAGGGGAGGAAATATGGATGAGCAGTTCTTC. This codes for CASIKNRGGNMDEQFF.

The V gene is TRBV7-2, the J gene TRBJ1-5; tentatively, D is TRBD1 (6 bases). V was trimmed by 2 bases and J by 9 bases, leaving 17 bases between them. The germline V gene encodes CDR1 SGHTA and CDR2 FQGNSA. This CDR3 spans 15 amino acids. CDR3 amino acids: CASSLNGGQLSPQHF. CDR3 sequence (DNA): TGTGCCAGCAGCTTAAATGGCGGACAGCTTTCGCCCCAGCATTTT.

This clone has more than one count but fewer than ten. This sequence joins TRBV5-1 and TRBJ2-2; possibly TRBD1 for D (5 bases). Germline V gene lookup returns CDR1 SGHRS and CDR2 YFSETQ. This CDR3 contains 14 residues. The V end was cut by 3 bases, the J end by 4 bases, with 10 bases between. The chain's CDR3 is CASSSQGATGELFF. CDR3 nucleotide sequence: TGCGCCAGCAGCTCCCAAGGGGCCACCGGGGAGCTGTTTTTT.

The chain has TRBV19 and TRBJ1-4, with TRBD1 matching over 11 bases. Unmatched junction bases numbered 17, after V lost 6 bases and J lost 8 bases. CDR3 length: 18 amino acids. Germline V gene data show CDR1 as LNHDA and CDR2 as SQIVND (reference sequence). The CDR3: CASSLRGQGARLSEKLFF. The DNA of the CDR3 is TGTGCCAGTAGCCTCCGAGGACAGGGGGCGAGGCTGTCCGAAAAACTGTTTTTT.

The chain uses TRBV18 and TRBJ1-1; D gene ambiguous. The CDR3 contains 15 residues. The ends were cut back, 3 bases at V and 6 bases at J, with 17 bases in the middle. CDR1 and CDR2 (germline): KGHSH, LQKENI. The CDR3 spells CASSPRPDGASEAFF. As DNA, the CDR3 is TGTGCCAGCTCACCCCGCCCCGACGGTGCGTCTGAAGCTTTCTTT.

V usage is TRBV10-3 and J usage is TRBJ1-5; D unclear. CDR3 length equals 12 residues. Trimming took 2 bases from V and 9 from J, leaving 8 bases between them. Germline loops: CDR1 ENHRY, CDR2 SYGVKD. CDR3 DNA: TGTGCCATCAGTGAGGGAGGAGGGCCCCAGCATTTT. Its translation: CAISEGGGPQHF.

The chain joins TRBV18 to TRBJ2-1, with 12 bases matching TRBD2. Per the germline V gene, CDR1 is KGHSH and CDR2 is LQKENI. Trimming took 6 bases from V and 8 from J; bases not matched to a gene: 14. The CDR3 is 17 amino acids. Written as DNA, the CDR3 is TGTGCCAGCTCCCCAACTGCGACTAGCGGGGGCACCTATGAGCAGTTCTTC. Protein product: CASSPTATSGGTYEQFF.

V is TRBV27 and J is TRBJ2-3; perhaps TRBD2 as D (5 bases). The CDR3 consists of 13 residues. Trimming pared 6 bases from V and 9 bases from J, leaving 16 bases between. In germline, CDR1 is MNHEY, CDR2 SMNVEV (reference sequence). The CDR3 DNA follows: TGTGCCAGCAGCGACTTAAACGGACTCACGCAGTATTTT. The encoded protein is CASSDLNGLTQYF.

V and J are TRBV25-1 and TRBJ2-5, with 8 bases fitting TRBD1. Germline V gene data show CDR1 as MGHDK and CDR2 as SYGVNS. V lost 6 bases, J lost 5 bases, and 8 bases stayed unmatched. CDR3 length equals 14 residues. The CDR3 here is CASRTQGAVETQYF. For the CDR3, the DNA is TGTGCCAGCAGAACTCAGGGGGCCGTGGAGACCCAGTACTTC.

CDR3 coding DNA: TGTGCCAGCAGCGTCCCCCGGGACAGGGTCCGCTACGAGCAGTACTTC. Translated: CASSVPRDRVRYEQYF. The genes are TRBV11-2 and TRBJ2-7, with 9 bases that match TRBD1. Per the germline V gene, CDR1 is SGHAT and CDR2 is FQNNGV. Trimming at V came to 5 bases and at J to 3 bases, leaving 11 bases not matched to a gene. CDR3 length: 16 residues.

The V gene is TRBV10-3, the J gene TRBJ2-3, with D possibly matching TRBD1 (6 bases). This CDR3 comprises 14 residues. The V end lost 10 bases, the J end lost 2 bases, and 16 bases lay between the germline ends. Germline values: CDR1 ENHRY, CDR2 SYGVKD. CDR3 in DNA: TGTGCCACCTCCCCGGGACAAAACACAGATACGCAGTATTTT. This gives the protein CATSPGQNTDTQYF.

The chain links TRBV27 to TRBJ1-6; no firm D call. Trimming left V 5 bases short and J 0 bases short, with 17 bases between. Germline assignment: CDR1 MNHEY and CDR2 SMNVEV (reference sequence). This CDR3 comprises 18 residues. The CDR3 region is CASSPRQIENSYNSPLHF. In DNA, the CDR3 is TGTGCCAGCAGTCCCCGCCAGATAGAGAACTCCTATAATTCACCCCTCCACTTT.

This clone was found once. The chain uses TRBV10-3 and TRBJ2-1; TRBD2 might be the D (6 bases). V lost 2 bases to trimming and J lost 8 bases, with 16 bases between them. The germline V gene encodes CDR1 ENHRY and CDR2 SYGVKD. The CDR3 is 15 residues long. CDR3 DNA: TGTGCCATCAGTGAGGGTCGCGGGGAAAGGGATGAGCAGTTCTTC. Its translation: CAISEGRGERDEQFF.

The chain has TRBV5-5 and TRBJ1-6; unclear D gene. Germline V gives CDR1 SGHKS, CDR2 YYEKEE (reference sequence). This CDR3 is built from 14 residues. Trimming took 4 bases from V and 10 from J, leaving 15 bases between them. The chain's CDR3 is CASSLPRAESPLHF. In DNA, the CDR3 is TGTGCCAGCAGCCTGCCCCGCGCGGAGTCACCCCTCCACTTT.

The chain couples TRBV2 to TRBJ2-1, with 7 bases aligning to TRBD1. The germline CDR1 and CDR2 sequences are SNHLY and FYNNEI. The CDR3 loop spans 15 amino acids. V gave up 5 bases and J gave up 10 bases; unmatched junction bases: 14. In DNA form, the CDR3 reads TGTGCCAGCAGTCAGAGACAGGGTAGAGTTCGGGAGCAGTTCTTC. As protein: CASSQRQGRVREQFF.

This sequence joins TRBV3-1 (or the pseudogene TRBV3-2) and TRBJ1-2; D not resolved. The CDR3 is 15 amino acids. V was shortened by 1 base and J by 8 bases, with 17 bases between the two germline ends. Per germline, CDR1 LGHDT and CDR2 YNNKEL (reference sequence). The CDR3 protein is CASSQGPGRFGGYTF. The CDR3 DNA reads as TGTGCCAGCAGCCAAGGACCCGGAAGGTTTGGAGGCTACACCTTC.